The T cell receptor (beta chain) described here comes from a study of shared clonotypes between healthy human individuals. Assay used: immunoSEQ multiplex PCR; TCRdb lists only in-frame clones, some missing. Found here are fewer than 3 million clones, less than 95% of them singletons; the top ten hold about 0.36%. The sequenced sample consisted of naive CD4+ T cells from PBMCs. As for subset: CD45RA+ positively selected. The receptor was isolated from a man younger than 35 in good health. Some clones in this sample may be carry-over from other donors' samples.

The CDR3 here is CASSLGGPSAYEQYF. The CDR3 nucleotides read TGCGCCAGCAGCTTGGGAGGGCCGAGTGCCTACGAGCAGTACTTC. This chain connects TRBV5-1 to TRBJ2-7, with D possibly being TRBD2 (5 bases). Trimming took 0 bases from V and 2 from J, leaving 12 bases between them. The CDR3 runs to 15 residues. The germline CDR1 and CDR2 sequences are SGHRS and YFSETQ.